Shown below are 27 T cell receptor beta chains from a single sample sequenced in a study of T cells in Graves' hyperthyroidism and ophthalmopathy (dated by TCRdb to 2018 to 2020). Library method: multiplex PCR. Sequenced using an Illumina HiSeq 2000. Amplification of TCR beta CDR3 regions was carried out from RNA transcripts. For the first round of RT-PCR on the TCR CDR3, the HTBI primer set was used together with the Qiagen OneStep RT-PCR kit. The raw public reads went through TCRdb reprocessing: fastp at Q25, MiXCR clone calling, in-frame beta chains kept. Records with the same CDR3 protein are collapsed into one entry carrying the most frequent genes and DNA. For this sample there are hundreds of thousands of distinct CDR3 sequences; over 35% appear just once. Clones ranked in the top ten supply around 10% of the sample. Sequenced material: blood. These receptors all stem from a man aged 18 to 29 with Graves' hyperthyroidism.

The chain recombines TRBV20-1 with TRBJ2-5; TRBD1 matches at 9 bases. Germline-derived CDR1 and CDR2 are DFQATT and SNEGSKA (reference sequence). V dropped 5 bases and J dropped 1; count of bases not matched to a gene: 8. CDR3 length: 15 amino acids. The CDR3 loop is CSAQTGQGIQETQYF. For the CDR3, the DNA is TGCAGTGCTCAAACGGGACAGGGCATCCAAGAGACCCAGTACTTC.

The rearrangement links TRBV6-2 or TRBV6-3 to TRBJ1-1; D gene ambiguous. CDR1 is MNHEY, CDR2 SVGEGT, per germline. The germline V and J ends were trimmed by 0 bases and 4 bases, with 3 bases remaining between them. The CDR3 is 12 residues long. This CDR3 is CASSYSITEAFF. CDR3 nucleotide sequence: TGTGCCAGCAGTTACTCGATCACTGAAGCTTTCTTT.

The V gene is TRBV10-3, the J gene TRBJ2-5, with 10 bases that match TRBD2. The CDR3 runs 15 residues. Germline V gives CDR1 ENHRY, CDR2 SYGVKD. V gave up 4 bases and J gave up 4 bases; unmatched junction bases: 6. CDR3 protein: CAISGAGGRRETQYF. The DNA of the CDR3 is TGTGCCATCAGTGGAGCGGGAGGGAGGCGAGAGACCCAGTACTTC.

The sample holds many counts of this clonotype. V is TRBV9 and J is TRBJ2-7; no clear D gene. Trimming pared 4 bases from V and 3 bases from J, leaving 14 bases between. This CDR3 is built from 14 residues. CDR1 is SGDLS, CDR2 YYNGEE, per germline. This CDR3 is CASSPGLSVYEQYF. CDR3 DNA: TGTGCCAGCAGCCCTGGCCTTTCGGTCTACGAGCAGTACTTC.

In this sample, this clonotype turned up a few times. CDR3 in amino acids: CASSYGTGRSGANVLTF. The CDR3 DNA follows: TGTGCCAGCAGTTACGGGACAGGGCGATCTGGGGCCAACGTCCTGACTTTC. The rearrangement links TRBV6-2 or TRBV6-3 to TRBJ2-6; 9 bases fit TRBD1. V trimming: 2 bases; J trimming: 1 base; junction bases outside the gene matches: 3. This CDR3 is built from 17 residues. CDR1 is MNHEY, CDR2 SVGEGT, per germline.

The chain couples TRBV4-1 to TRBJ2-7; 8 positions agree with TRBD1. This CDR3 spans 14 amino acids. V gave up 8 bases and J gave up 2 bases; unmatched junction bases: 8. The germline gives CDR1 MGHRA, CDR2 YSYEKL. CDR3 sequence reads: CASGENRGTYEQYF. The CDR3 DNA reads as TGCGCCAGCGGGGAGAACAGGGGGACCTACGAGCAGTACTTC.

The CDR3 here is CASSSSLYGYTF. The CDR3 region has the DNA TGTGCCAGCAGTTCGTCACTCTATGGCTACACCTTC. The chain has TRBV12-3 or TRBV12-4 and TRBJ1-2, with D hard to call. The V end lost 4 bases, the J end lost 4 bases, and 7 bases lay between the germline ends. This CDR3 region has 12 residues.

This clonotype was observed many times. The chain uses TRBV10-3 and TRBJ1-1, with D perhaps TRBD1 (5 bases). The CDR3 has 14 residues. The V end was cut by 7 bases, the J end by 2 bases, with 14 bases between. The V gene's germline CDR1 is ENHRY and CDR2 SYGVKD. The CDR3 coding sequence is TGTGCCATCACCACCGCGACAGCCAACACTGAAGCTTTCTTT. Translation gives CAITTATANTEAFF.

This clonotype was observed a handful of times. The rearrangement uses TRBV7-8 and TRBJ2-7, with D unclear. CDR3 length: 12 residues. V lost 5 bases, J lost 3 bases, and 8 bases lay in between. Germline CDR1 reads SGHVS; CDR2 reads FQNEAQ. CDR3: CASSRTFYEQYF. The CDR3, as DNA: TGTGCCAGCAGCCGGACCTTCTACGAGCAGTACTTC.

Of note for this clonotype: With a much larger clone just one base away, this may be a read error. The gene calls are TRBV10-3 and TRBJ2-7; no firm D call. CDR1 ENHRY and CDR2 SYGVKD come from the germline V gene. This CDR3 has 14 residues. CDR3 DNA: TGTGTCATCAGTGCGGAGCAGGACCCCTACGAGCAGTACTTC. Translation: CVISAEQDPYEQYF.

Regarding this clonotype: Being one base from a much bigger clone, this may be a read error. The chain has TRBV25-1 and TRBJ2-2, with D possibly TRBD2 on 6 matching bases. Germline V gene data show CDR1 as MGHDK and CDR2 as SYGVNS. CDR3 length: 17 amino acids. V lost 0 bases, J lost 3 bases, and 14 bases lay in between. The CDR3 sequence: CASSEYYFREDTGELFF. In DNA form, the CDR3 reads TGTGCCAGCAGTGAATACTACTTCAGGGAGGACACCGGGGAGCTGTTTTTT.

This clonotype was seen more than once but under ten times. The chain employs TRBV9 and TRBJ2-2; D ambiguous. CDR3 length: 14 amino acids. Deletions cut 5 bases from V and 0 bases from J, with 8 bases between. Germline V gene sequence: CDR1 SGDLS, CDR2 YYNGEE. CDR3 in amino acids: CASSYPTNTGELFF. In DNA form, the CDR3 reads TGTGCCAGCAGTTACCCCACGAACACCGGGGAGCTGTTTTTT.

A note on this clonotype: A read error may explain this, as a much larger clone is one base away. This chain joins TRBV29-1 and TRBJ1-6; D unresolved. CDR3 length equals 15 residues. Germline CDR1 and CDR2: SQVTM and ANQGSEA. The CDR3 protein is CVSSTPREANSPLHF. As DNA, the CDR3 is TGTGTCAGCAGCACCCCGAGGGAAGCTAATTCACCCCTCCACTTT. The variable domain in full, completed from reference TRBV29-1 and TRBJ1-6, reads SAVISQKPSRDICQRGTSLTIQCQVDSQVTMMFWYRQQPGQSLTLIATANQGSEATYESGFVIDKFPISRPNLTFSTLTVSNMSPEDSSIYLCVSSTPREANSPLHFGNGTRLTVT.

This clonotype was seen at least ten times. This sequence joins TRBV5-1 and TRBJ2-2, with TRBD2 as a possible D gene (5 bases). CDR1 and CDR2 (germline): SGHRS, YFSETQ. Trimming left V 8 bases short and J 1 base short, with 12 bases between. This CDR3 is 14 amino acids long. CDR3 sequence: CASAHGVNTGELFF. Written as DNA, the CDR3 is TGCGCCAGTGCCCACGGGGTGAACACCGGGGAGCTGTTTTTT.

The rearrangement links TRBV19 to TRBJ2-7, with D perhaps TRBD2 (6 bases). This CDR3 comprises 15 residues. CDR1 is LNHDA and CDR2 is SQIVND in the germline V gene (reference sequence). V was clipped by 1 base and J by 2 bases, with 12 bases between them. The CDR3 DNA follows: TGTGCCAGTAGTATAGCCACGGAGGGTACCTACGAGCAGTACTTC. This translates into CASSIATEGTYEQYF.

This clonotype was seen a few times. This chain joins TRBV5-1 and TRBJ2-7; D not certain. The CDR3 has 14 amino acids. V lost 0 bases to trimming and J lost 6 bases, with 13 bases between them. In germline, CDR1 is SGHRS, CDR2 YFSETQ. CDR3: CASSLDRPTGEQYF. The DNA of the CDR3 is TGCGCCAGCAGCTTGGATCGCCCGACCGGCGAGCAGTACTTC.

This clonotype was seen many times. The chain is built from TRBV19 and TRBJ1-2; D is perhaps TRBD1 (5 bases). This CDR3 region has 12 residues. Germline V gives CDR1 LNHDA, CDR2 SQIVND (reference sequence). CDR3 DNA sequence: TGTGCACCGTGGGGGGAAGACTATGGCTACACCTTC. Protein product: CAPWGEDYGYTF.

The chain carries TRBV24-1 and TRBJ1-1; D uncertain. This CDR3 contains 13 residues. V was trimmed by 4 bases and J by 2 bases, leaving 7 bases between them. Germline CDR1 and CDR2: KGHDR and SFDVKD. CDR3 bases: TGTGCCACCAGTGAGGGCAGTAACACTGAAGCTTTCTTT. It codes for CATSEGSNTEAFF.

This clonotype turned up a few times. V usage is TRBV5-6 and J usage is TRBJ1-1, with TRBD1 as a possible D gene (6 bases). The V end was cut by 4 bases, the J end by 8 bases, with 12 bases between. The CDR3 runs to 12 residues. Germline values: CDR1 SGHDT, CDR2 YYEEEE. CDR3 amino acids: CASSHGQREAFF. In DNA, the CDR3 is TGTGCCAGCAGCCACGGACAGCGCGAAGCTTTCTTT. The variable domain in full, with the rest retrieved from reference TRBV5-6 and TRBJ1-1, is DAGVTQSPTHLIKTRGQQVTLRCSPKSGHDTVSWYQQALGQGPQFIFQYYEEEERQRGNFPDRFSGHQFPNYSSELNVNALLLGDSALYLCASSHGQREAFFGQGTRLTVV.

The chain couples TRBV7-8 to TRBJ1-4; no firm D call. The length of the CDR3 is 15 residues. Germline-derived CDR1 and CDR2 are SGHVS and FQNEAQ. V lost 5 bases and J lost 5, with 15 bases in between. The CDR3 sequence: CASSTIREANEKLFF. CDR3 DNA: TGTGCCAGCAGCACCATCCGGGAGGCGAATGAAAAACTGTTTTTT.

This chain's CDR3 is CASSPTQGNTEAFF. CDR3 DNA sequence: TGTGCCAGCAGCCCTACACAGGGGAACACTGAAGCTTTCTTT. The rearrangement joins TRBV7-3 to TRBJ1-1; D might be TRBD1 (6 bases). The V gene's germline CDR1 is SGHTA and CDR2 FQGTGA. Trimming removed 5 bases from V and 1 base from J, with 11 bases in between. The CDR3 length is 14 residues. The full variable domain, completed using reference TRBV7-3 and TRBJ1-1, is GAGVSQTPSNKVTEKGKYVELRCDPISGHTALYWYRQSLGQGPEFLIYFQGTGAADDSGLPNDRFFAVRPEGSVSTLKIQRTERGDSAVYLCASSPTQGNTEAFFGQGTRLTVV.

This chain links TRBV29-1 with TRBJ2-7, with TRBD2 as a possible D gene (6 bases). The CDR3 is 12 residues long. Germline lookup yields CDR1 SQVTM and CDR2 ANQGSEA. The V end was cut by 7 bases, the J end by 0 bases, with 10 bases between. The CDR3 region is CSAGGFSYEQYF. Here the CDR3 DNA reads TGCAGCGCCGGGGGTTTCTCCTACGAGCAGTACTTC.

The chain joins TRBV20-1 to TRBJ1-5, with D unclear. CDR1 and CDR2 from the germline V gene are DFQATT and SNEGSKA (reference sequence). CDR3 size: 13 residues. V was shortened by 7 bases and J by 2 bases, with 12 bases between the two germline ends. CDR3 residues: CSDGGSRNQPQHF. The CDR3 nucleotides are TGCAGTGATGGAGGGTCTCGCAATCAGCCCCAGCATTTT.

The J gene is TRBJ2-3, the V gene TRBV24-1, with TRBD2 matching over 8 bases. The length of the CDR3 is 16 residues. CDR1 is KGHDR, CDR2 SFDVKD, per germline. V lost 3 bases and J lost 1; bases outside the gene matches: 5. The CDR3 here is CATSDRTSRGTDTQYF. The CDR3 nucleotides read TGTGCCACCAGTGATCGGACTAGCCGGGGCACAGATACGCAGTATTTT.

This clonotype was counted many times. The chain combines TRBV7-3 with TRBJ2-2; the D is unclear. Trimming took 2 bases from V and 4 from J, leaving 5 bases between them. From germline, CDR1 is SGHTA and CDR2 FQGTGA. This CDR3 has 13 residues. CDR3 nucleotides: TGTGCCAGCAGCTTACTACGCACCGGGGAGCTGTTTTTT. Amino acids: CASSLLRTGELFF.

The chain recombines TRBV4-1 with TRBJ1-2; a weak D match, TRBD1 (5 bases). V gave up 0 bases and J gave up 5 bases, with 10 bases separating them. The length of the CDR3 is 14 residues. The germline CDR1 and CDR2 sequences are MGHRA and YSYEKL. DNA of the CDR3: TGCGCCAGCAGCCAAGAAAAGGGGAGGTATGGCTACACCTTC. Residues: CASSQEKGRYGYTF.

This clonotype was detected only once. A single base separates this from a much larger clone, so it may be a read error. The chain has TRBV29-1 and TRBJ2-5; possibly TRBD1 or TRBD2 for D (5 bases each). Germline CDR1 and CDR2: SQVTM and ANQGSEA. The CDR3 runs to 13 residues. V shed 6 bases and J shed 9 bases, with 20 bases lying between them. The CDR3 DNA reads as TGCAGCGTGAGGACCTCAGGGAGCGAGGCCCAGTACTTC. This sequence encodes CSVRTSGSEAQYF.